One sample yielded the 8 T cell receptor beta chains listed below, sequenced in a study of blood T cell repertoires in COVID-19. Data came from immunoSEQ multiplex PCR; TCRdb stores just in-frame clones and leaves some out. Among some 260,000 clones listed, 88% were seen once. The sequenced material came from peripheral blood. The receptors stem from a human donor in a cohort sampled during active COVID-19.

Written as DNA, the CDR3 is TGTGCCAGCAGCTTGGGTGGGCTTGGCAATCAGCCCCAGCATTTT. Its protein product is CASSLGGLGNQPQHF. The chain employs TRBV5-8 and TRBJ1-5; D is undetermined. The CDR3 loop spans 15 amino acids. The V end lost 0 bases, the J end lost 2 bases, and 9 bases lay between the germline ends. CDR1 and CDR2 from the germline V gene are SGHTS and YDEGEE.

The V and J genes are TRBV11-2 and TRBJ1-5; no clear D. The CDR3 is 13 residues long. The germline V gene has CDR1 SGHAT and CDR2 FQNNGV. The ends were cut back, 3 bases at V and 3 bases at J, with 6 bases in the middle. The CDR3 DNA sequence: TGTGCCAGCAGCTTTGCGATCAATCAGCCCCAGCATTTT. It yields the protein CASSFAINQPQHF.

The rearrangement links TRBV6-6 to TRBJ1-4; maybe TRBD1 (5 bases). Trimming shortened V by 0 bases and J by 7 bases, and 15 bases separated the two germline ends. Per the germline V gene, CDR1 is MNHNY and CDR2 is SVGAGI (reference sequence). The CDR3 consists of 16 residues. The CDR3 DNA reads TGTGCCAGCAGTTACTCACTGGGGGGGTTATCTGAAAAACTGTTTTTT. Its translation: CASSYSLGGLSEKLFF.

This clone appeared a few times. V is TRBV12-5 and J is TRBJ1-5; D may be TRBD1 (6 bases). V was cut by 5 bases and J by 6 bases, with 17 bases left in between. Germline lookup yields CDR1 LGHNT and CDR2 FRNRAP. This CDR3 region has 15 residues. As DNA, the CDR3 is TGTGCTAGTGGTACATCAGGGGTGGGTAGTCAGCCCCAGCATTTT. Amino acids: CASGTSGVGSQPQHF.

This chain links TRBV10-1 with TRBJ2-7; TRBD1 matches at 8 bases. Germline trimming cut 5 bases from V and 1 base from J; bases unmatched to any gene: 7. CDR1 is WNHNN and CDR2 is SYGVQD in the germline V gene (reference sequence). This CDR3 comprises 15 residues. CDR3 sequence (DNA): TGCGCCAGCAGTCCCCACCGGACAGGGTCCTACGAGCAGTACTTC. It yields the protein CASSPHRTGSYEQYF.

The chain combines TRBV19 with TRBJ1-4; 7 bases are a match to TRBD1. V lost 6 bases to trimming and J lost 3 bases; unmatched junction nucleotides: 4. Germline V gene sequence: CDR1 LNHDA, CDR2 SQIVND (reference sequence). CDR3 length equals 14 residues. This CDR3 reads CASSARGPNEKLFF. The CDR3 DNA reads as TGTGCCAGTAGCGCGAGGGGGCCTAATGAAAAACTGTTTTTT.

CDR3 protein: CASSYSPSSYEQYF. The DNA for the CDR3 is TGTGCCAGCAGTTACTCGCCGAGCTCCTACGAGCAGTACTTC. The V gene is TRBV6-6, the J gene TRBJ2-7, with no clear D. With 0 bases removed from V and 0 bases from J, the gap between germline ends came to 6 bases. The CDR3 covers 14 residues. The germline V gene has CDR1 MNHNY and CDR2 SVGAGI (reference sequence).

This clone was observed a handful of times. V and J are TRBV28 and TRBJ2-7; 7 bases agree with TRBD1. The CDR3 runs 13 residues. V was pared by 4 bases and J by 9 bases, with 9 bases of the junction left unmatched. The germline V gene has CDR1 MDHEN and CDR2 SYDVKM. The chain's CDR3 is CASSSDRPRGQYF. The CDR3 bases are TGTGCCAGCAGTTCGGACAGGCCAAGGGGGCAGTACTTC.